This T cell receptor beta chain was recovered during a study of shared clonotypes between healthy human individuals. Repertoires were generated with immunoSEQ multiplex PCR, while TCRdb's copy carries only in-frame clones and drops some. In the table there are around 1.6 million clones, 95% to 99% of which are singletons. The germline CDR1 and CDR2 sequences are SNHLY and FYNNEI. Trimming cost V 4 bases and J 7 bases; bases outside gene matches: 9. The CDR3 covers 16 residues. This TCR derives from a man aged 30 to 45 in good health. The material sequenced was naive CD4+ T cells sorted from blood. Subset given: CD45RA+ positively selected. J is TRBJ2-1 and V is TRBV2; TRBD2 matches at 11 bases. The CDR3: CASSVLSGRAGNEQFF. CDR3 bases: TGTGCCAGCAGTGTACTTAGCGGGAGGGCCGGGAATGAGCAGTTCTTC.